Sequencing of this T cell receptor beta chain was carried out in a study of T cells after yellow fever vaccination. The V gene lost 7 bases and the J gene lost 9 bases, with 10 bases spanning the gap. This CDR3 comprises 11 residues. CDR1 SGHTA and CDR2 FQGNSA come from the germline V gene. This clonotype was observed a few times. Its antigen is not identified. Study results and caveats: The study re-detected most primary-vaccination clones after the booster (96% CD4, roughly 85% CD8). Some clonotypes were seen in both the CD4 and the CD8 compartments. These made up a small share and likely arose from convergent recombination.

TCRdb passed the 5' RACE reads through MiXCR, listing each CDR3 protein once. The sample has 450,000 to 600,000 distinct CDR3 sequences; approximately 15% are singletons. The source material was PBMCs, sampled on the day of the yellow fever booster vaccination. This TCR derives from a man under 40 who received the YFV17D yellow fever vaccine. The chain couples TRBV7-2 to TRBJ2-1; D not resolved. In DNA form, the CDR3 reads TGTGCCAGCATAGGTGCGGTTGAGCAGTTCTTC. Translation gives CASIGAVEQFF.